Listed below are T cell receptor beta chains from one sample, sequenced in a study of T cells in tuberculosis. Assay: immunoSEQ multiplex PCR; the TCRdb copy retains only in-frame clones and omits some. The sample contains 30,000 to 35,000 clones, approximately 96% of which appear only once. The material sequenced was PBMCs. The receptors here all came from a donor aged 10-30 years with latent tuberculosis or without tuberculosis infection. CDR3s include the opening cysteine and the closing phenylalanine or tryptophan. The order of the fields is V gene, clone size, D gene, J gene, CDR3 protein, CDR3 DNA. A D gene is named only where the DNA matches it firmly. The listing skips clone size in some rows; elsewhere it reads once, few, many or a size class.

V gene: TRBV18
clone size: .
D gene: TRBD1
J gene: TRBJ1-2
CDR3 protein: CASSPSTGNYGYTF
CDR3 DNA: TGTGCCAGCTCACCTTCGACAGGGAACTATGGCTACACCTTC

V gene: TRBV7-2
clone size: .
D gene: TRBD2
J gene: TRBJ2-7
CDR3 protein: CASSYGGTSGSYEQYF
CDR3 DNA: TGTGCCAGCAGCTACGGAGGGACTAGCGGCTCCTACGAGCAGTACTTC

V gene: TRBV6-4
clone size: .
D gene: TRBD1
J gene: TRBJ1-2
CDR3 protein: CASSDPTDRAHGYTF
CDR3 DNA: TGTGCCAGCAGTGACCCGACCGACAGGGCCCATGGCTACACCTTC

V gene: TRBV30
clone size: once
D gene: .
J gene: TRBJ1-1
CDR3 protein: CAWSVIHLDKEAFF
CDR3 DNA: TGTGCCTGGAGTGTTATTCACCTTGACAAAGAGGCTTTCTTT

V gene: TRBV28
clone size: .
D gene: TRBD2
J gene: TRBJ2-7
CDR3 protein: CASSSRRGGRGEQYF
CDR3 DNA: TGTGCCAGCAGTTCCCGCCGGGGAGGGCGAGGCGAGCAGTACTTC

V gene: TRBV25-1
clone size: .
D gene: .
J gene: TRBJ1-3
CDR3 protein: CASSESRGSGNTIYF
CDR3 DNA: TGTGCCAGCAGTGAATCAAGGGGATCTGGAAACACCATATATTTT

V gene: TRBV5-4
clone size: .
D gene: .
J gene: TRBJ2-5
CDR3 protein: CASSWVGVETQYF
CDR3 DNA: TGTGCCAGTAGCTGGGTCGGGGTAGAGACCCAGTACTTC

V gene: TRBV30
clone size: .
D gene: .
J gene: TRBJ1-5
CDR3 protein: CAWSPGRAGIQPQHF
CDR3 DNA: TGTGCCTGGAGTCCGGGCAGGGCAGGAATTCAGCCCCAGCATTTT

V gene: TRBV27
clone size: .
D gene: TRBD1
J gene: TRBJ2-2
CDR3 protein: CASSFDRVNTGELFF
CDR3 DNA: TGTGCCAGCAGTTTCGACAGGGTTAACACCGGGGAGCTGTTTTTT

V gene: TRBV2
clone size: .
D gene: .
J gene: TRBJ2-1
CDR3 protein: CASSVAANVYNEQFF
CDR3 DNA: TGTGCCAGCAGTGTAGCGGCCAACGTCTACAATGAGCAGTTCTTC

V gene: TRBV4-2
clone size: .
D gene: .
J gene: TRBJ2-6
CDR3 protein: CASSPNIYSGANVLTF
CDR3 DNA: TGTGCCAGCAGCCCTAATATCTACTCTGGGGCCAACGTCCTGACTTTC

V gene: TRBV30
clone size: .
D gene: TRBD2
J gene: TRBJ2-1
CDR3 protein: CAGGLAFNEQFF
CDR3 DNA: TGTGCCGGAGGACTAGCGTTCAATGAGCAGTTCTTC

V gene: TRBV6-5
clone size: .
D gene: .
J gene: TRBJ2-6
CDR3 protein: CASSYSRVPGANVLTF
CDR3 DNA: TGTGCCAGCAGTTACTCGAGGGTCCCCGGGGCCAACGTCCTGACTTTC

V gene: TRBV2
clone size: once
D gene: TRBD1
J gene: TRBJ2-7
CDR3 protein: CASMGQTLYEQYF
CDR3 DNA: TGTGCCAGCATGGGACAGACACTCTACGAGCAGTACTTC

V gene: TRBV2
clone size: once
D gene: TRBD1
J gene: TRBJ2-7
CDR3 protein: CASTISRDRGTYEQYF
CDR3 DNA: TGTGCCAGCACTATCAGCCGGGACAGGGGGACCTACGAGCAGTACTTC

V gene: TRBV6-4
clone size: .
D gene: TRBD2
J gene: TRBJ2-3
CDR3 protein: CASRAGGSDTQYF
CDR3 DNA: TGTGCCAGCAGGGCGGGGGGCTCAGATACGCAGTATTTT

V gene: TRBV14
clone size: .
D gene: .
J gene: TRBJ2-7
CDR3 protein: CASSRLTGSSYEQYF
CDR3 DNA: TGTGCCAGCAGCCGATTGACAGGTAGCTCCTACGAGCAGTACTTC

V gene: TRBV29-1
clone size: .
D gene: .
J gene: TRBJ1-1
CDR3 protein: CSVPRSSNTEAFF
CDR3 DNA: TGCAGCGTCCCGAGGTCCTCGAACACTGAAGCTTTCTTT

V gene: TRBV7-9
clone size: .
D gene: .
J gene: TRBJ2-7
CDR3 protein: CASSRAQGGRVSYEQYF
CDR3 DNA: TGTGCCAGCAGCCGGGCACAGGGAGGGAGGGTATCCTACGAGCAGTACTTC

V gene: TRBV27
clone size: .
D gene: .
J gene: TRBJ2-2
CDR3 protein: CASSFSRVTGELFF
CDR3 DNA: TGTGCCAGCAGTTTTTCGCGGGTCACCGGGGAGCTGTTTTTT

V gene: TRBV7-8
clone size: .
D gene: TRBD2
J gene: TRBJ2-1
CDR3 protein: CASSLGRGTYNEQFF
CDR3 DNA: TGTGCCAGCAGCTTAGGGCGGGGGACCTACAATGAGCAGTTCTTC

V gene: TRBV19
clone size: .
D gene: .
J gene: TRBJ2-2
CDR3 protein: CASTGQIGELFF
CDR3 DNA: TGTGCCAGTACAGGGCAAATCGGGGAGCTGTTTTTT

V gene: TRBV28
clone size: .
D gene: .
J gene: TRBJ1-3
CDR3 protein: CASSQGNGNTIYF
CDR3 DNA: TGTGCCAGCAGTCAGGGGAATGGAAACACCATATATTTT

V gene: TRBV19
clone size: .
D gene: .
J gene: TRBJ2-7
CDR3 protein: CASSRRDKYEQYF
CDR3 DNA: TGTGCCAGTAGTAGAAGGGACAAGTACGAGCAGTACTTC

V gene: TRBV7-2
clone size: .
D gene: .
J gene: TRBJ2-7
CDR3 protein: CASRLRSGLTEQYF
CDR3 DNA: TGTGCCAGCAGACTCAGGTCGGGGTTAACCGAGCAGTACTTC

V gene: TRBV12-5
clone size: .
D gene: .
J gene: TRBJ2-5
CDR3 protein: CASGLSGEETQYF
CDR3 DNA: TGTGCTAGTGGTTTGTCTGGGGAGGAGACCCAGTACTTC

V gene: TRBV5-1
clone size: .
D gene: .
J gene: TRBJ2-5
CDR3 protein: CASSPGGGETQYF
CDR3 DNA: TGCGCCAGCAGCCCTGGGGGCGGGGAGACCCAGTACTTC

V gene: TRBV27
clone size: .
D gene: .
J gene: TRBJ2-4
CDR3 protein: CASSPITRLVSAKNIQYF
CDR3 DNA: TGTGCCAGCAGTCCAATCACGCGACTAGTGTCTGCCAAAAACATTCAGTACTTC

V gene: TRBV23-1
clone size: .
D gene: .
J gene: TRBJ2-7
CDR3 protein: CASSTVYEQYF
CDR3 DNA: TGCGCCAGCAGTACGGTCTACGAGCAGTACTTC

V gene: TRBV29-1
clone size: once
D gene: TRBD1
J gene: TRBJ2-1
CDR3 protein: CSVEGQGIGNEQFF
CDR3 DNA: TGCAGCGTTGAAGGACAGGGGATCGGCAATGAGCAGTTCTTC

V gene: TRBV27
clone size: .
D gene: TRBD1
J gene: TRBJ2-5
CDR3 protein: CASGQGRPETQYF
CDR3 DNA: TGTGCCAGCGGACAGGGGCGTCCAGAGACCCAGTACTTC

V gene: TRBV9
clone size: .
D gene: TRBD1
J gene: TRBJ2-2
CDR3 protein: CASSRTLTGGTGELFF
CDR3 DNA: TGTGCCAGCAGCCGCACCTTGACAGGGGGAACCGGGGAGCTGTTTTTT

V gene: TRBV7-9
clone size: .
D gene: TRBD1
J gene: TRBJ2-7
CDR3 protein: CASSQGPGQGNYEQYF
CDR3 DNA: TGTGCCAGCAGCCAAGGACCGGGACAGGGAAACTACGAGCAGTACTTC

V gene: TRBV15
clone size: .
D gene: TRBD2
J gene: TRBJ2-7
CDR3 protein: CATSRERLSGGSAPSYEQYF
CDR3 DNA: TGTGCCACCAGCAGAGAGCGTCTCAGCGGGGGGTCCGCGCCTTCCTACGAGCAGTACTTC

V gene: TRBV7-8
clone size: .
D gene: TRBD2
J gene: TRBJ2-7
CDR3 protein: CASSLRGGLLYEQYF
CDR3 DNA: TGTGCCAGCAGCTTGCGGGGGGGACTCCTTTACGAGCAGTACTTC

V gene: TRBV5-6
clone size: few
D gene: .
J gene: TRBJ2-3
CDR3 protein: CASSLWQTSTDTQYF
CDR3 DNA: TGTGCCAGCAGCTTGTGGCAAACCTCCACAGATACGCAGTATTTT

V gene: TRBV15
clone size: .
D gene: .
J gene: TRBJ1-2
CDR3 protein: CATSRDLSEEDGYTF
CDR3 DNA: TGTGCCACCAGCAGAGATCTCTCGGAGGAGGATGGCTACACCTTC

V gene: TRBV10-3
clone size: .
D gene: .
J gene: TRBJ1-1
CDR3 protein: CAISVGGSNTEAFF
CDR3 DNA: TGTGCCATCAGTGTCGGGGGTTCGAACACTGAAGCTTTCTTT

V gene: TRBV25-1
clone size: .
D gene: .
J gene: TRBJ2-7
CDR3 protein: CASSGLGTLLYHEQYF
CDR3 DNA: TGTGCCAGCAGTGGGCTCGGGACACTTCTTTACCACGAGCAGTACTTC

V gene: TRBV6-1
clone size: .
D gene: .
J gene: TRBJ2-7
CDR3 protein: CASRTGTGYEQYF
CDR3 DNA: TGTGCCAGCAGGACAGGGACTGGCTACGAGCAGTACTTC

V gene: TRBV14
clone size: .
D gene: TRBD2
J gene: TRBJ2-1
CDR3 protein: CASSQEGTWSSGSNEQFF
CDR3 DNA: TGTGCCAGCAGCCAAGAAGGGACTTGGTCTAGCGGGAGCAATGAGCAGTTCTTC

V gene: TRBV5-4
clone size: .
D gene: .
J gene: TRBJ1-1
CDR3 protein: CASSYGVGGEAFF
CDR3 DNA: TGTGCCAGTAGCTACGGGGTAGGGGGTGAAGCTTTCTTT

V gene: TRBV2
clone size: .
D gene: TRBD2
J gene: TRBJ2-5
CDR3 protein: CASSALAGNQETQYF
CDR3 DNA: TGTGCCAGCAGCGCCCTAGCGGGGAATCAAGAGACCCAGTACTTC

V gene: TRBV2
clone size: .
D gene: .
J gene: TRBJ2-5
CDR3 protein: CARMGGLAGETQYF
CDR3 DNA: TGTGCCAGGATGGGTGGGCTTGCCGGAGAGACCCAGTACTTC

V gene: TRBV5-6
clone size: .
D gene: .
J gene: TRBJ1-1
CDR3 protein: CASSFVRATEAFF
CDR3 DNA: TGTGCCAGCAGCTTCGTCAGGGCGACTGAAGCTTTCTTT

V gene: TRBV6-1
clone size: .
D gene: TRBD2
J gene: TRBJ2-5
CDR3 protein: CASSGGLAVQETQYF
CDR3 DNA: TGTGCCAGCAGCGGGGGACTAGCGGTACAAGAGACCCAGTACTTC

V gene: TRBV18
clone size: .
D gene: .
J gene: TRBJ2-1
CDR3 protein: CASSPPRGSYNEQFF
CDR3 DNA: TGTGCCAGCTCACCACCGCGCGGGTCCTACAATGAGCAGTTCTTC

V gene: TRBV19
clone size: .
D gene: .
J gene: TRBJ2-1
CDR3 protein: CASKEDRGRVDEQFF
CDR3 DNA: TGTGCCAGTAAGGAGGACAGAGGTAGGGTCGATGAGCAGTTCTTC

V gene: TRBV19
clone size: .
D gene: TRBD1
J gene: TRBJ1-2
CDR3 protein: CASSRQGMDYGYTF
CDR3 DNA: TGTGCCAGTAGCCGACAGGGGATGGACTATGGCTACACCTTC

V gene: TRBV25-1
clone size: .
D gene: .
J gene: TRBJ1-1
CDR3 protein: CASSMGGDTEAFF
CDR3 DNA: TGTGCCAGCAGTATGGGGGGGGACACTGAAGCTTTCTTT

V gene: TRBV19
clone size: .
D gene: .
J gene: TRBJ1-5
CDR3 protein: CASSSPRGNQPQHF
CDR3 DNA: TGTGCCAGTAGTTCCCCCCGGGGCAATCAGCCCCAGCATTTT

V gene: TRBV4-1
clone size: .
D gene: .
J gene: TRBJ2-1
CDR3 protein: CASSQESSTYNEQFF
CDR3 DNA: TGCGCCAGCAGCCAAGAAAGTAGCACCTACAATGAGCAGTTCTTC

V gene: TRBV5-8
clone size: .
D gene: TRBD1
J gene: TRBJ1-2
CDR3 protein: CASSLDRGGYTF
CDR3 DNA: TGTGCCAGCAGCTTGGACAGGGGTGGCTACACCTTC

V gene: TRBV6-6
clone size: .
D gene: .
J gene: TRBJ2-7
CDR3 protein: CAISGPSYEQYF
CDR3 DNA: TGTGCGATAAGTGGGCCCAGCTACGAGCAGTACTTC

V gene: TRBV28
clone size: .
D gene: TRBD2
J gene: TRBJ2-7
CDR3 protein: CASRLAGGGYEQYF
CDR3 DNA: TGTGCCAGCAGGTTAGCGGGAGGAGGCTACGAGCAGTACTTC

V gene: TRBV27
clone size: .
D gene: TRBD2
J gene: TRBJ2-3
CDR3 protein: CATTRLAGGSSTDTQYF
CDR3 DNA: TGTGCCACGACTCGACTAGCGGGGGGGTCTAGCACAGATACGCAGTATTTT

V gene: TRBV6-1
clone size: .
D gene: TRBD1
J gene: TRBJ1-2
CDR3 protein: CASKHSRTGFYGYTF
CDR3 DNA: TGTGCCAGCAAACACTCCCGGACAGGCTTCTATGGCTACACCTTC

V gene: TRBV2
clone size: .
D gene: .
J gene: TRBJ2-3
CDR3 protein: CASSEYGSNTPTDTQYF
CDR3 DNA: TGTGCCAGCAGTGAATATGGTTCGAACACCCCAACAGATACGCAGTATTTT

V gene: TRBV29-1
clone size: .
D gene: .
J gene: TRBJ2-3
CDR3 protein: CSVDALTYQYF
CDR3 DNA: TGCAGCGTTGATGCGTTGACATATCAGTATTTT

V gene: TRBV7-8
clone size: .
D gene: TRBD2
J gene: TRBJ2-7
CDR3 protein: CASSLRGPSGGYSYEQYF
CDR3 DNA: TGTGCCAGCAGCTTAAGGGGCCCTAGCGGGGGGTATTCCTACGAGCAGTACTTC